These T cell receptor beta chains were read from a single sample in a study of blood T cell repertoires in COVID-19. Libraries were prepared by immunoSEQ multiplex PCR; TCRdb keeps only in-frame clonotypes and omits some of them. The sample contains over 200,000 clones, more than 85% of which appear only once. Material: peripheral blood. The source of these receptors is a young adult with COVID-19, enrolled during active disease. The CDR3 runs from the conserved cysteine through the conserved F or W. The D gene is left open where the match is weak. Clone size is shown for a subset of rows, as once, few, many or a class of expanded clone.

TRBJ2-5 . . TRBV19 CASSNSGGETQYF TGTGCCAGTAGTAATTCAGGTGGAGAGACCCAGTACTTC
TRBJ2-2 TRBD1 . TRBV12-5 CASGFQTVGTGIRTGELFF TGTGCTAGTGGTTTCCAAACGGTTGGGACAGGTATTAGGACCGGGGAGCTGTTTTTT
TRBJ2-3 . . TRBV7-9 CASSSKAILTGRDTQYF TGTGCCAGCAGCTCCAAGGCAATTCTGACAGGCCGAGATACGCAGTATTTT
TRBJ2-7 . . TRBV20-1 CSASVWGDEQYF TGCAGTGCTAGTGTTTGGGGAGACGAGCAGTACTTC
TRBJ2-3 . . TRBV7-9 CASSPHSLEDTQYF TGTGCCAGCAGCCCTCACAGCCTGGAAGATACGCAGTATTTT
TRBJ2-1 . . TRBV5-6 CASSLVRGSYNEQFF TGTGCCAGCAGCTTGGTGCGGGGCTCCTACAATGAGCAGTTCTTC
TRBJ2-1 TRBD2 . TRBV28 CASSFGLAGGRNEQFF TGTGCCAGCAGTTTCGGACTAGCGGGAGGGCGGAATGAGCAGTTCTTC
TRBJ2-7 . once TRBV19 CASSWDFTYEQYF TGTGCCAGTAGCTGGGACTTCACCTACGAGCAGTACTTC
TRBJ2-1 TRBD1 . TRBV27 CASSLEGQTNNEQFF TGTGCCAGCAGTTTAGAGGGACAGACTAACAATGAGCAGTTCTTC
TRBJ2-6 . . TRBV10-3 CAINSDSGANVLTF TGTGCCATCAATAGCGACTCTGGGGCCAACGTCCTGACTTTC
TRBJ2-1 TRBD2 . TRBV24-1 CATSDSRLAGNEQFF TGTGCCACCAGTGATTCAAGACTAGCAGGTAATGAGCAGTTCTTC
TRBJ2-7 TRBD2 . TRBV27 CARQGLAYEQYF TGTGCCAGACAGGGACTAGCTTACGAGCAGTACTTC
TRBJ2-2 . . TRBV7-8 CASSYRESYTGELFF TGTGCCAGCAGCTACAGGGAAAGTTACACCGGGGAGCTGTTTTTT
TRBJ1-3 . . TRBV5-4 CASSLPGDSGNTIYF TGTGCCAGCAGCTTGCCAGGCGACTCTGGAAACACCATATATTTT
TRBJ2-1 TRBD2 . TRBV19 CASRGLSGTTGEQFF TGTGCCAGTAGGGGGCTGTCCGGGACTACGGGTGAGCAGTTCTTC
TRBJ2-7 TRBD2 . TRBV14 CASSQVNWEGRPYEQYF TGTGCCAGCAGCCAAGTCAACTGGGAGGGGAGGCCCTACGAGCAGTACTTC
TRBJ2-1 . . TRBV5-1 CASSLSSSSYNEQFF TGCGCCAGCAGCTTGAGTTCTAGCTCCTACAATGAGCAGTTCTTC
TRBJ1-4 TRBD1 . TRBV5-1 CASSPGTGGLEKLFF TGCGCCAGCAGCCCTGGGACAGGGGGTTTAGAAAAACTGTTTTTT
TRBJ1-2 . . TRBV6-5 CAFQDRFYGYTF TGTGCCTTTCAAGACAGGTTTTATGGCTACACCTTC
TRBJ1-5 . once TRBV28 CASSPRTGDQPQHF TGTGCCAGCAGTCCCCGGACGGGGGATCAGCCCCAGCATTTT
TRBJ2-5 TRBD1 many TRBV9 CASSGTGGDETQYF TGTGCCAGCAGCGGTACAGGGGGCGATGAGACCCAGTACTTC
TRBJ2-3 TRBD2 . TRBV29-1 CSVEWPGGTDTQYF TGCAGCGTTGAATGGCCGGGGGGAACAGATACGCAGTATTTT
TRBJ2-2 . once TRBV25-1 CASSDTKRVPPGELFF TGTGCCAGCAGTGACACAAAGCGGGTCCCACCCGGGGAGCTGTTTTTT
TRBJ2-2 TRBD2 . TRBV7-8 CASSLEASGSLVGLSGELFF TGTGCCAGCAGCTTAGAGGCTAGCGGGAGTTTAGTTGGCTTATCCGGGGAGCTGTTTTTT
TRBJ2-1 . . TRBV11-3 CASSLGGVEQFF TGTGCCAGCAGCTTAGGCGGGGTTGAGCAGTTCTTC
TRBJ1-3 . . TRBV9 CASSGTGSTGNTIYF TGTGCCAGCAGCGGAACAGGGTCTACTGGAAACACCATATATTTT
TRBJ2-3 TRBD2 few TRBV18 CASSPPRTSGSPLSTDTQYF TGTGCCAGCTCACCACCGAGGACTAGCGGGAGCCCCCTTAGCACAGATACGCAGTATTTT
TRBJ2-3 TRBD1 . TRBV5-1 CASSLRTGGTDTQYF TGCGCCAGCAGCTTGCGGACAGGGGGGACAGATACGCAGTATTTT
TRBJ2-5 . . TRBV6-5 CASSLDARGETQYF TGTGCCAGCAGTTTGGACGCCCGAGGGGAGACCCAGTACTTC
TRBJ1-3 TRBD1 . TRBV7-9 CASSPPPGQGSLFGNTIYF TGTGCCAGCAGCCCTCCACCGGGACAGGGGTCCCTCTTTGGAAACACCATATATTTT
TRBJ1-2 TRBD1 . TRBV28 CASSLGTGGHYGYTF TGTGCCAGCAGCCTTGGGACAGGGGGCCACTATGGCTACACCTTC
TRBJ2-2 TRBD1 . TRBV9 CASSAGQGATGELFF TGTGCCAGCAGCGCTGGACAGGGGGCGACCGGGGAGCTGTTTTTT
TRBJ2-1 TRBD2 . TRBV28 CASSLLTSGNNEQFF TGTGCCAGCAGTTTGCTCACTAGCGGGAACAATGAGCAGTTCTTC
TRBJ1-1 . . TRBV4-1 CASSQPWRQMNTEAFF TGCGCCAGCAGCCAACCCTGGAGGCAGATGAACACTGAAGCTTTCTTT
TRBJ1-6 TRBD1 . TRBV14 CASSPADRKGSPLHF TGTGCCAGCAGCCCTGCGGACAGGAAGGGTTCACCCCTCCACTTT
TRBJ2-1 TRBD2 . TRBV6-5 CASSRGLAGALEQFF TGTGCCAGCAGCAGAGGACTAGCGGGAGCATTGGAGCAGTTCTTC
TRBJ2-1 TRBD2 . TRBV29-1 CSVAPFRTSGSYNEQFF TGCAGCGTTGCACCCTTCCGGACTAGCGGCTCCTACAATGAGCAGTTCTTC